This T cell receptor (beta chain) was captured in a study of blood T cell repertoires in COVID-19 (dated by TCRdb to the early 2020s). Concerning the study at large: Samples from collaborators originated in the United States, Italy and Spain and spanned both the acute and convalescent phases of COVID-19. The material from the prospective study consisted of cDNA or gDNA derived from T cells, B-cell-depleted T cells, or PBMCs. Deeply sampled blood TCRbeta repertoires from subjects exposed to, actively infected with, or recovered from COVID-19 were included in the dataset. The repertoires were released in a freely available public database intended as a resource for research on the immune response to SARS-CoV-2. Samples came from the ongoing ImmuneRACE study (first 160 participants) plus 1,254 subjects from 6 global collaborators. Nearly every sample came with metadata listing a de-identified subject ID, COVID-19 status, age in years and sex. Where available, HLA class I and class II types were obtained from metadata supplied by the sample provider rather than from assay-based typing.

Here is what the overall study found, with its caveats: Clinical and demographic metadata were provided uncurated, with the amount varying by source and participant.

The immunoSEQ Assay, a bias-controlled multiplex PCR, was used to amplify TCRbeta CDR3 regions from genomic DNA. The authors' pipeline ran thus. Nucleated cell counts per sample were estimated from amplification of reference gene primers within the assay. Sequence reads were collapsed and filtered to measure the absolute abundance of every unique TCRbeta CDR3 rearrangement. For each sample, productive Simpson clonality was calculated as the square root of Simpson's diversity index across productive rearrangements. TCRdb re-hosts the immuneACCESS table, in-frame sequences only. Its copies lack some clones; in the studies checked, an unresolved V gene accounts for under half of them, and the cause for the rest is not known. Clone size and the V and J calls come from that table; the DNA yielded D and trimming. This sample gives about 150,000 clones in total; around 86% of them show up just once. The top ten clonotypes cover 6% to 7% of the sample.

Including the terminal cysteine and phenylalanine, the CDR3 comprises 12 residues. The entry retains the CDR3 DNA only, 36 bases that are in frame from base 1. Deletion took 7 bases off V and 2 bases off J, with a span of 7 bases between the germline ends. Collaborating institutions collected whole blood in K2EDTA tubes following their own protocols. For TCRbeta analysis, collaborators shipped samples in one of three forms: frozen whole blood, isolated PBMCs, or DNA extracted from either of those sample types. Regarding this clone: Its antigen specificity is not known. Nothing much larger sits one base from this clone, and base qualities are not available.

This TCR was sampled from a man older than 75 with acute or convalescent COVID-19. Sequenced input: peripheral blood. The sequence joins TRBV12-3 or TRBV12-4 to TRBJ2-3, with no D gene named confidently. The DNA sequence follows: TGTGCCAGCACCCTAATCACAGATACGCAGTATTTT. Translated, this gives CASTLITDTQYF.